This note documents a single T cell receptor (beta chain) sequence. Per the authors' pipeline: Cell counts per sample came from amplifying reference gene primers. The method was immunoSEQ multiplex PCR; TCRdb's version includes in-frame clones alone and lacks a portion of them. Clone size and the V and J calls come from that table; the DNA yielded D and trimming. There are about 200,000 clones in the sample; around 89% occur only once, and 0.62% lies in the top ten. The sample is drawn from a study of blood T cell repertoires in COVID-19. The CDR3 is 15 residues long. Trimming left V 3 bases short and J 5 bases short, with 16 bases between. Germline CDR1 LNHDA, CDR2 SQIVND (reference sequence).

This receptor was taken from a man in his fifties with acute or convalescent COVID-19. The gene calls are TRBV19 and TRBJ1-1; D may be TRBD1 (5 bases). Sequenced input: peripheral blood. The CDR3 DNA is TGTGCCAGTAGTATCCGCGAGGGGCGGGGGACTGAAGCTTTCTTT. It is translated as CASSIREGRGTEAFF.